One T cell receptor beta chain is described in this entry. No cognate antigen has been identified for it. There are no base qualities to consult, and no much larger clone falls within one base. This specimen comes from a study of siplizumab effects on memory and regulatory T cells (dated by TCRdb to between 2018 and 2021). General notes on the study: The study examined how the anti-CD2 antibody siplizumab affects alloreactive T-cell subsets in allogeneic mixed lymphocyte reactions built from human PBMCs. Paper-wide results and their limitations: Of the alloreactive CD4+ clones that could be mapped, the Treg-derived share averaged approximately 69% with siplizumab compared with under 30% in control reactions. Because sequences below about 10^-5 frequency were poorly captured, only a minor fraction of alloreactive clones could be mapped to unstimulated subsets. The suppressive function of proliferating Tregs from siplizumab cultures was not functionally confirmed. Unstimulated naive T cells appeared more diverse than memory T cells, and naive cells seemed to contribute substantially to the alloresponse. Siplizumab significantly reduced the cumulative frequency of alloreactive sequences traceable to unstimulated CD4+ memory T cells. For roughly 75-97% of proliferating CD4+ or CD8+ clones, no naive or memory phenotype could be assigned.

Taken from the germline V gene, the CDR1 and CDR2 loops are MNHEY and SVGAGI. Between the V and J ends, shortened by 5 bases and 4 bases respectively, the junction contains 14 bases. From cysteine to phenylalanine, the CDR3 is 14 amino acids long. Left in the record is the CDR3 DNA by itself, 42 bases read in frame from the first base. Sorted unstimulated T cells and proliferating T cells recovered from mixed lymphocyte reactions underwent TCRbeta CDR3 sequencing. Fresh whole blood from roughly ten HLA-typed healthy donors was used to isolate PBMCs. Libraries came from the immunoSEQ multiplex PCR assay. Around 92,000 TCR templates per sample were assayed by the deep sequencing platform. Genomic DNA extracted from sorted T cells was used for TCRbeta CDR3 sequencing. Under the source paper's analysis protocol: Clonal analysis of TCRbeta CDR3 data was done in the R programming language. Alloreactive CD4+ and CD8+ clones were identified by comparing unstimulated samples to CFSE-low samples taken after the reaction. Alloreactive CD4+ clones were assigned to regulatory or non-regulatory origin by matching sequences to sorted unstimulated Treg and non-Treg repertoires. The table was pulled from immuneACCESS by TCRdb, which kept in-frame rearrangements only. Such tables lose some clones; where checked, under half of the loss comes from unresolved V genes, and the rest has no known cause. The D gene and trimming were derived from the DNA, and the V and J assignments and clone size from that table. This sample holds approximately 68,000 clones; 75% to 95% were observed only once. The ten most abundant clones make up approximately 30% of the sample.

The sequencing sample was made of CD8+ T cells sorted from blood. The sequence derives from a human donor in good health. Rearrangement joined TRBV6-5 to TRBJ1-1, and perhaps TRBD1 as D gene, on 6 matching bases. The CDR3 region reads CASSEGGHITEAFF. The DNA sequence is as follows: TGTGCCAGCAGTGAGGGGGGACACATCACTGAAGCTTTCTTT.